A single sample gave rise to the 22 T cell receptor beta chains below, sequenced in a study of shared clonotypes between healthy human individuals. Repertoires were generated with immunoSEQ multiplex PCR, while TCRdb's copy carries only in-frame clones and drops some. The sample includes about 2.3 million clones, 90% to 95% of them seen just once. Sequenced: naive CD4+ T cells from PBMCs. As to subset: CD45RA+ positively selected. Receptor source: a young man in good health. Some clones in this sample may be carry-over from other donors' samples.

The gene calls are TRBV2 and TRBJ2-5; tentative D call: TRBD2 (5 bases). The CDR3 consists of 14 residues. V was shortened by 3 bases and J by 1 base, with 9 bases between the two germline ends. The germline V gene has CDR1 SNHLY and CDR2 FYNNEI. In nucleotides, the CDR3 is TGTGCCAGCAGTGACCGGGGTTCCCAAGAGACCCAGTACTTC. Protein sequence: CASSDRGSQETQYF.

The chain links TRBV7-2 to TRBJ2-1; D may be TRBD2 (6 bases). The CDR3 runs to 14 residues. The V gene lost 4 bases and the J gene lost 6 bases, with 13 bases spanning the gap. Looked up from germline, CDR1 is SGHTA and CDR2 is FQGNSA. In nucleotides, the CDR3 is TGTGCCAGCAGCTCGGGACTCGTTGTCAATGAGCAGTTCTTC. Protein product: CASSSGLVVNEQFF.

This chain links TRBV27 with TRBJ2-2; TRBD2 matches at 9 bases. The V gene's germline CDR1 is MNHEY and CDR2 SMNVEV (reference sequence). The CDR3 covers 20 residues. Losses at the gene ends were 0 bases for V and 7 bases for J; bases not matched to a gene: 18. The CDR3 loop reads CASSLSLVGEGLALVGELFF. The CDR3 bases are TGTGCCAGCAGTTTATCGTTGGTGGGTGAGGGACTAGCTTTGGTCGGGGAGCTGTTTTTT.

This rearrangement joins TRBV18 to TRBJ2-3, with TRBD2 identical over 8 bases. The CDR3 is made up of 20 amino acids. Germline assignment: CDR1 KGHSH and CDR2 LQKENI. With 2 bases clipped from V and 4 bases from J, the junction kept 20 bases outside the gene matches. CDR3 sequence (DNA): TGTGCCAGCTCACCAAGCTATTGGCGGGAGGACTCCCCCACGTCAGATACGCAGTATTTT. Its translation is CASSPSYWREDSPTSDTQYF.

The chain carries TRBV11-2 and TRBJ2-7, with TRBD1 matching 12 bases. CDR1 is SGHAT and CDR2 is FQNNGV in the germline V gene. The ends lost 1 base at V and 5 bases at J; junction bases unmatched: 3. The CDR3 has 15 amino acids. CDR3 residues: CASSLGGTGGDEQYF. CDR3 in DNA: TGTGCCAGCAGCTTAGGCGGGACAGGGGGCGACGAGCAGTACTTC.

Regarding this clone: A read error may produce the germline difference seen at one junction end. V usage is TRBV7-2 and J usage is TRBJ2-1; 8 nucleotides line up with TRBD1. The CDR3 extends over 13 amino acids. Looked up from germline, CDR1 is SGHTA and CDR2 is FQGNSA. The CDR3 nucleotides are TGTGCCAGCAGCTTGACAGGGGTCAATAAGCAGTTCTTC. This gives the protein CASSLTGVNKQFF.

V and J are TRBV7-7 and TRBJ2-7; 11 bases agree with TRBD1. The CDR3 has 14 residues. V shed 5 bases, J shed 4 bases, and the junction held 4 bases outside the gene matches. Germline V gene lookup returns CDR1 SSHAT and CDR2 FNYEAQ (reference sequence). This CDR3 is CASSRDRGSYEQYF. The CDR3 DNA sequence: TGTGCCAGCAGCCGGGACAGGGGGTCTTACGAGCAGTACTTC.

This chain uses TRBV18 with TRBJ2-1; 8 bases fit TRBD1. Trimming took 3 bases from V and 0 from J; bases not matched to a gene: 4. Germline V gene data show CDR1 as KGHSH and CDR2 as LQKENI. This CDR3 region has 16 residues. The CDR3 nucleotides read TGTGCCAGCTCACCCTCGACAGGGGTCTCCTACAATGAGCAGTTCTTC. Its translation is CASSPSTGVSYNEQFF.

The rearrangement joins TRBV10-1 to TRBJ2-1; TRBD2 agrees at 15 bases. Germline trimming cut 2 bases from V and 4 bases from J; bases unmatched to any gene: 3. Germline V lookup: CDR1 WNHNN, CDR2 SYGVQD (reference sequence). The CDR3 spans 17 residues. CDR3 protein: CASSEGLAGGWYNEQFF. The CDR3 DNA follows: TGCGCCAGCAGTGAGGGACTAGCGGGAGGGTGGTACAATGAGCAGTTCTTC.

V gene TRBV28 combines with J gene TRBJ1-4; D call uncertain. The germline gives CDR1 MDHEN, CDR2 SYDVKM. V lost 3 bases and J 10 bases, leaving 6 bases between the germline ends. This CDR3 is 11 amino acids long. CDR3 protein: CASSFPPKLFF. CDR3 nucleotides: TGTGCCAGCAGTTTTCCCCCAAAACTGTTTTTT. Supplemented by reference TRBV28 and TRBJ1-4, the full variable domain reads DVKVTQSSRYLVKRTGEKVFLECVQDMDHENMFWYRQDPGLGLRLIYFSYDVKMKEKGDIPEGYSVSREKKERFSLILESASTNQTSMYLCASSFPPKLFFGSGTQLSVL.

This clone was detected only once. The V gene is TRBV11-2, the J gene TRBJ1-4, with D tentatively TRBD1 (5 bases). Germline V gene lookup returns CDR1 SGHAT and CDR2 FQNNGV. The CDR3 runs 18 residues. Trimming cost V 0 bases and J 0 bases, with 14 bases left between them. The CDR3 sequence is CASSLDQGLAPTNEKLFF. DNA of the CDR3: TGTGCCAGCAGCTTAGATCAGGGTCTCGCTCCAACTAATGAAAAACTGTTTTTT.

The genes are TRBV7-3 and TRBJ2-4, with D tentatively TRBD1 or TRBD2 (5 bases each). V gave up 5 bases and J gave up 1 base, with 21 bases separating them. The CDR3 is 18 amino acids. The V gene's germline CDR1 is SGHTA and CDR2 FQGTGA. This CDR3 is CASSTLWGSSRAKNIQYF. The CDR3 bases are TGTGCCAGCAGCACTCTCTGGGGGTCCTCCCGGGCCAAAAACATTCAGTACTTC. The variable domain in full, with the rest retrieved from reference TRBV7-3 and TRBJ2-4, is GAGVSQTPSNKVTEKGKYVELRCDPISGHTALYWYRQSLGQGPEFLIYFQGTGAADDSGLPNDRFFAVRPEGSVSTLKIQRTERGDSAVYLCASSTLWGSSRAKNIQYFGAGTRLSVL.

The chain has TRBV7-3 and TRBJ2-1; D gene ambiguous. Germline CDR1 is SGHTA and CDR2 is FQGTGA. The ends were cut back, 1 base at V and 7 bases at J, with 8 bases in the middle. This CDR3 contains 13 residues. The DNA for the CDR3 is TGTGCCAGCAGCTTAAGCTATACGAATGAGCAGTTCTTC. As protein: CASSLSYTNEQFF.

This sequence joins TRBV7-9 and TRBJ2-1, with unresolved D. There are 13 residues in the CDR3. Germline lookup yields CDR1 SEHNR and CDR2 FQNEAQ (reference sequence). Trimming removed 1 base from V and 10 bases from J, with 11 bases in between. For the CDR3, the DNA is TGTGCCAGCAGCTTAGAGGTCAGGACCGAGCAGTTCTTC. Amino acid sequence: CASSLEVRTEQFF.

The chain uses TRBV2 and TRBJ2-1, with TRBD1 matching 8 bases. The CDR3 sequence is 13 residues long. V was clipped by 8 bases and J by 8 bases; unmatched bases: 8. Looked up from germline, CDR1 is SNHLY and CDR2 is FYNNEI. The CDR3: CASVPDRGDEQFF. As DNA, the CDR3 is TGTGCCAGCGTTCCTGACAGGGGCGATGAGCAGTTCTTC.

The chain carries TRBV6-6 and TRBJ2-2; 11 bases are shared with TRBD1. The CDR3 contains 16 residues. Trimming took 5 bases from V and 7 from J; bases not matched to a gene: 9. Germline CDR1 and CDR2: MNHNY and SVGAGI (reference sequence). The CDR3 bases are TGTGCCAGCAGTAAACCGGGACAGGGGGTGGTCGGGGAGCTGTTTTTT. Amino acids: CASSKPGQGVVGELFF.

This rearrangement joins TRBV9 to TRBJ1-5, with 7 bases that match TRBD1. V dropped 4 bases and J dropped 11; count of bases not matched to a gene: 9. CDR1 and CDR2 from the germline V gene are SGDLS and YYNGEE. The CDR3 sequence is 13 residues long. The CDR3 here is CASSPQGGTAQHF. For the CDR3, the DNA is TGTGCCAGCAGCCCTCAAGGGGGCACAGCCCAGCATTTT.

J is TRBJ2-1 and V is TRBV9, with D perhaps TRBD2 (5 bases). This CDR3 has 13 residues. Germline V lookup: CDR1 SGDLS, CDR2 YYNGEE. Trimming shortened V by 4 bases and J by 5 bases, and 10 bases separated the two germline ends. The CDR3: CASSPTRNNEQFF. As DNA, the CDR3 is TGTGCCAGCAGCCCTACTAGGAACAATGAGCAGTTCTTC.

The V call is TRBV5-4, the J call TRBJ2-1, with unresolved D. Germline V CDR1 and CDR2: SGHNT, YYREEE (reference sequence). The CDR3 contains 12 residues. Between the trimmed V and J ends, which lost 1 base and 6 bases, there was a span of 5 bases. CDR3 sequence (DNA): TGTGCCAGCAGCTTGCGCCCCAATGAGCAGTTCTTC. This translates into CASSLRPNEQFF.

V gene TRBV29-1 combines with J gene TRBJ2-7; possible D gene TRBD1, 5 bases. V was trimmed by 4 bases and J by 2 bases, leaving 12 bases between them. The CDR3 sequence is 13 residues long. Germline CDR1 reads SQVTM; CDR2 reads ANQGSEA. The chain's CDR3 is CSVAGQVTYEQYF. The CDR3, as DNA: TGCAGCGTTGCAGGGCAGGTTACCTACGAGCAGTACTTC.

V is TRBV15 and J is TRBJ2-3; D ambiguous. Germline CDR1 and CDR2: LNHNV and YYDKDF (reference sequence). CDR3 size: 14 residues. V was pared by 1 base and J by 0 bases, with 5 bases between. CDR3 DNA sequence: TGTGCCACCAGCAGAGGACAAAGCACAGATACGCAGTATTTT. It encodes CATSRGQSTDTQYF. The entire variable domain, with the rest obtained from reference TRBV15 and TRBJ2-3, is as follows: DAMVIQNPRYQVTQFGKPVTLSCSQTLNHNVMYWYQQKSSQAPKLLFHYYDKDFNNEADTPDNFQSRRPNTSFCFLDIRSPGLGDTAMYLCATSRGQSTDTQYFGPGTRLTVL.

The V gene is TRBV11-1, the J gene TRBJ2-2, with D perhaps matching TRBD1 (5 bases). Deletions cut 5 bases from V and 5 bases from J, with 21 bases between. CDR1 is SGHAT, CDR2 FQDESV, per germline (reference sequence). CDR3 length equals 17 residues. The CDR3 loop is CASSPGVGQGRTGELFF. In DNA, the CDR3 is TGTGCCAGCAGCCCCGGAGTAGGGCAGGGTCGGACCGGGGAGCTGTTTTTT. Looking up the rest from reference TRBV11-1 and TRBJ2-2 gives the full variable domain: EAEVAQSPRYKITEKSQAVAFWCDPISGHATLYWYRQILGQGPELLVQFQDESVVDDSQLPKDRFSAERLKGVDSTLKIQPAELGDSAMYLCASSPGVGQGRTGELFFGEGSRLTVL.